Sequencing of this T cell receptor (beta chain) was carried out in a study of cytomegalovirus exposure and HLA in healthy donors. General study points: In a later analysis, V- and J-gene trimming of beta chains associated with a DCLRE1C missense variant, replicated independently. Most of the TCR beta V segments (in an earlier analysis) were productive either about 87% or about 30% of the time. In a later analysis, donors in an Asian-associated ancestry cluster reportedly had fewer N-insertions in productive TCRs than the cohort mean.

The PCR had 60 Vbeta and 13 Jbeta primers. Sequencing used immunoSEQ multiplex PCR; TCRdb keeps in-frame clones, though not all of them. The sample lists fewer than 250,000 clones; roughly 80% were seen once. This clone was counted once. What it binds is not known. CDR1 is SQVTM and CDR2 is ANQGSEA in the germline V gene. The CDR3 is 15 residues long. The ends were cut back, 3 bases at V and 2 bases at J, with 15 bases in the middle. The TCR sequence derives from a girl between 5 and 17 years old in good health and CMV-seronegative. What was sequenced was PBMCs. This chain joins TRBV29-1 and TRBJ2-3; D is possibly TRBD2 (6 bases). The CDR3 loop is CSVDGGMGVTDTQYF. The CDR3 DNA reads TGCAGCGTTGACGGAGGGATGGGTGTCACAGATACGCAGTATTTT.